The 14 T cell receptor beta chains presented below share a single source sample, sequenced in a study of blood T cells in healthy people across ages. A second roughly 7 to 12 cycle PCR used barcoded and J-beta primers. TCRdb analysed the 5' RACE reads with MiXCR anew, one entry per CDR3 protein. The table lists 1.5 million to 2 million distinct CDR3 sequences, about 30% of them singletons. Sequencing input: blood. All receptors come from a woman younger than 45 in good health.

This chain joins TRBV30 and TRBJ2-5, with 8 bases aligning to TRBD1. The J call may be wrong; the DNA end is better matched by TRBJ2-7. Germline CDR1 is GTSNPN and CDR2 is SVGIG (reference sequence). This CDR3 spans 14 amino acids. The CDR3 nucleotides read TGTGCCTGGAGTGTTGGGACAGGTCTCTACGAGCAGTACTTC. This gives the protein CAWSVGTGLYEQYF.

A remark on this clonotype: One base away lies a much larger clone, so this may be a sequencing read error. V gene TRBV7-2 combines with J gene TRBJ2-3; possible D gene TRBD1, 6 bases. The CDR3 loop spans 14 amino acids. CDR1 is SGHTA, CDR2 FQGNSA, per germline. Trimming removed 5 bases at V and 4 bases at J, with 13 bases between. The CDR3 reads CTSSPEQGPDTQYF. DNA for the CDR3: TGTACCAGCAGCCCGGAACAGGGACCAGATACGCAGTATTTT.

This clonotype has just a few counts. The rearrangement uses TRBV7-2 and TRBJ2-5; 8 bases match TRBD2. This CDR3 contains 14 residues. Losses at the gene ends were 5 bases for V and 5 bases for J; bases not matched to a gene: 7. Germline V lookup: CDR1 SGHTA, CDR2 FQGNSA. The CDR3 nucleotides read TGTGCCAGCAGCAACCTTAGCGGGGCCGAGACCCAGTACTTC. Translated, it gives CASSNLSGAETQYF.

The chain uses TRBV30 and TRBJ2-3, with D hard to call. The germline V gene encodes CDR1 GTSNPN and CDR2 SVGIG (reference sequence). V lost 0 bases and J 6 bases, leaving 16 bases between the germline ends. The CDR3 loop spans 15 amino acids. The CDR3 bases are TGTGCCTGGAGTGTAAATCTCTACCTTAGGGATACGCAGTATTTT. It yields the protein CAWSVNLYLRDTQYF.

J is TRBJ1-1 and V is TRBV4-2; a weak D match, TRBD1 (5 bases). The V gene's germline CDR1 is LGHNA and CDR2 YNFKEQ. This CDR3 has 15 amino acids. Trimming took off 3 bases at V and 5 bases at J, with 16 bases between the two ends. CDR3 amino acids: CASSQGREWGTEAFF. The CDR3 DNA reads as TGTGCCAGCAGCCAGGGCAGGGAGTGGGGGACTGAAGCTTTCTTT.

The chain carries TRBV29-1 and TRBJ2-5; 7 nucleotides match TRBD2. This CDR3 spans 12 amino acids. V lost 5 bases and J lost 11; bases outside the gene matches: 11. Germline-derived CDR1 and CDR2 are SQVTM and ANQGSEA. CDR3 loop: CSVNLSSGWQYF. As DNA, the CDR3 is TGCAGCGTTAATCTCTCTAGCGGTTGGCAGTACTTC.

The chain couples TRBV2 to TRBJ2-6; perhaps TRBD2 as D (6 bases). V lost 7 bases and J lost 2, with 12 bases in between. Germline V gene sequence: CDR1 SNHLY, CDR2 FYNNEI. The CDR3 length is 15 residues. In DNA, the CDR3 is TGTGCCAGCATGCAGGAGGGCGCTGGGGCCAACGTCCTGACTTTC. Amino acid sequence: CASMQEGAGANVLTF. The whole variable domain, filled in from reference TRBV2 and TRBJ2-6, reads EPEVTQTPSHQVTQMGQEVILRCVPISNHLYFYWYRQILGQKVEFLVSFYNNEISEKSEIFDDQFSVERPDGSNFTLKIRSTKLEDSAMYFCASMQEGAGANVLTFGAGSRLTVL.

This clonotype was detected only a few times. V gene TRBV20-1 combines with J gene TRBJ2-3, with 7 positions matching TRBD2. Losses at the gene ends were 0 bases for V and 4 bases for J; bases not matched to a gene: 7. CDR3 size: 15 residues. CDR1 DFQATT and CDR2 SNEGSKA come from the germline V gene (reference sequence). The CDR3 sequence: CSARDMGGRADTQYF. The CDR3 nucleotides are TGCAGTGCTAGAGATATGGGTGGGAGGGCAGATACGCAGTATTTT.

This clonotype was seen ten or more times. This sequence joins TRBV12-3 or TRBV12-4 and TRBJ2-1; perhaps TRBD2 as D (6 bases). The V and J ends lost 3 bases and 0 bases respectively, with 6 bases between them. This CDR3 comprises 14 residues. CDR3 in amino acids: CASSFGSSYNEQFF. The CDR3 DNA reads TGTGCCAGCAGTTTCGGGAGCTCCTACAATGAGCAGTTCTTC.

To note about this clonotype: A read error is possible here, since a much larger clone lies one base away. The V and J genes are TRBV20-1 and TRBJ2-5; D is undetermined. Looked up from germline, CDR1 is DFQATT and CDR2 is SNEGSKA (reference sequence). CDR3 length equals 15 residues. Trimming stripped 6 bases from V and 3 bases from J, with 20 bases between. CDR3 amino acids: CSAQRRARLEETQYF. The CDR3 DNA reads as TGCAGTGCCCAACGACGAGCCCGATTAGAAGAGACCCAGTACTTC.

The CDR3: CSASTPGPGGYTF. In nucleotides, the CDR3 is TGCAGTGCTTCCACCCCGGGACCGGGGGGCTACACCTTC. This chain uses TRBV20-1 with TRBJ1-2; maybe TRBD1 (5 bases). The CDR3 contains 13 residues. Per germline, CDR1 DFQATT and CDR2 SNEGSKA (reference sequence). Trimming pared 5 bases from V and 8 bases from J, leaving 18 bases between.

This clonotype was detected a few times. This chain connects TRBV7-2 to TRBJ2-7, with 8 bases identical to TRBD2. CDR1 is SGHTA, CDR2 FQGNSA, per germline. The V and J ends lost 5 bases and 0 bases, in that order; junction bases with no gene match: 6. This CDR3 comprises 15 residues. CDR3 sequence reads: CASSRALAASYEQYF. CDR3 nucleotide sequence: TGTGCCAGCAGCCGAGCACTAGCGGCCTCCTACGAGCAGTACTTC.

CDR3 loop: CAISGAGRQYF. The CDR3 bases are TGTGCCATCAGTGGGGCCGGGCGGCAGTACTTC. The chain is built from TRBV10-3 and TRBJ2-5; no clear D. The germline V and J ends were trimmed by 4 bases and 11 bases, with 11 bases remaining between them. Germline-derived CDR1 and CDR2 are ENHRY and SYGVKD. The CDR3 loop spans 11 amino acids.

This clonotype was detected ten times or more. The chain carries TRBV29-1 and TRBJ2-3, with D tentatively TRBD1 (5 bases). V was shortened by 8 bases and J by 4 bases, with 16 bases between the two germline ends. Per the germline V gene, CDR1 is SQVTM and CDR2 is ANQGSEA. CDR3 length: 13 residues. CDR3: CSSAPQGPDTQYF. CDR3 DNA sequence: TGCAGCTCAGCTCCTCAGGGCCCAGATACGCAGTATTTT.